This record looks at one T cell receptor beta chain sequence and its context. Original data processing: It was from reference gene primer amplification that nucleated cell counts were estimated. Libraries were prepared by immunoSEQ multiplex PCR; TCRdb keeps only in-frame clonotypes and omits some of them. The V and J calls and the clone size are those of that table, but D and trimming were determined from the DNA. The table includes almost 250,000 clones, about 82% detected once. The data were taken from a study of blood T cell repertoires in COVID-19. CDR3 length equals 14 residues. V lost 1 base and J 4 bases, leaving 7 bases between the germline ends. CDR1 SEHNR and CDR2 FQNEAQ come from the germline V gene (reference sequence).

The clonotype originates from a woman older than 75 with COVID-19, enrolled during active disease. Sequencing used peripheral blood. The gene calls are TRBV7-9 and TRBJ1-4; no clear D. The CDR3 loop is CASSLVSNNEKLFF. CDR3 DNA: TGTGCCAGCAGCTTAGTCAGTAATAATGAAAAACTGTTTTTT.